In its sample, the clone carrying this TCR beta chain was seen many times. These data are taken from a study of Graves' ophthalmopathy and Graves' hyperthyroidism. Researchers took RNA transcripts and amplified TCR beta CDR3 regions from them. The workflow started with a first-round RT-PCR run with HTBI primers and then moved on to a second-round multiplex PCR. Via MiXCR, TCRdb re-called the multiplex PCR reads, giving one row per CDR3 protein. The sample yields about 700,000 distinct CDR3 sequences, roughly two fifths seen once. Moderate-to-severe activity, CAS ≥3, NOSPECS ≥4 and a duration under 3 months were seen in donors with ophthalmopathy. The diagnostic workup employed clinical symptoms, serum thyroxine, TRAb, thyroid ultrasound and orbital computed tomography. As the starting material, approximately 10 ml of fresh peripheral blood yielded the PBMCs. The sequence was collected from an adult man with Graves' ophthalmopathy. The specimen sequenced was peripheral blood.

In DNA form, the CDR3 reads TGTGCCAGCAGCTACCGGGACAGGGGCCACGAGCAGTACTTC. Its translation is CASSYRDRGHEQYF. The genes are TRBV5-4 and TRBJ2-7, with 10 bases aligning to TRBD1. The J segment lost 5 bases and the V segment lost 3 bases, leaving 5 bases of the junction unmatched. The CDR3 spans 14 residues. Germline V gene sequence: CDR1 SGHNT, CDR2 YYREEE (reference sequence).